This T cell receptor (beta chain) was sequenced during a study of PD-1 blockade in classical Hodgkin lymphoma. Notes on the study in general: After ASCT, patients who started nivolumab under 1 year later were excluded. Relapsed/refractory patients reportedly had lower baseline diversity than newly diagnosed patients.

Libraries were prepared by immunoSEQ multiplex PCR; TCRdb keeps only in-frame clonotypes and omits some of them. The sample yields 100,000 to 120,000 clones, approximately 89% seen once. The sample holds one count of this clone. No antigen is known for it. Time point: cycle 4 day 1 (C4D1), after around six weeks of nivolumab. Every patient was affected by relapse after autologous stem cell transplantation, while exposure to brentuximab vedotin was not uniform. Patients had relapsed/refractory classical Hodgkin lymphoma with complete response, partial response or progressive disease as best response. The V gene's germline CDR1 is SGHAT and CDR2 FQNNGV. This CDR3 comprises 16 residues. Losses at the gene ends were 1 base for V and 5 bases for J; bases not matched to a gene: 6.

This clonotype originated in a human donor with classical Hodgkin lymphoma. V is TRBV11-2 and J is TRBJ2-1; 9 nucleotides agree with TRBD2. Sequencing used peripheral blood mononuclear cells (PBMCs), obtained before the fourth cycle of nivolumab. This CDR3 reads CASSLAAGGDHNEQFF. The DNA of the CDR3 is TGTGCCAGCAGCTTAGCGGCGGGGGGGGATCACAATGAGCAGTTCTTC.